Below, one T cell receptor (beta chain) is given with its context. The antigen remains undetermined. At one end, the junction sequence differs from germline, possibly due to a read error. The same CDR3 is also encoded by other DNA sequences in this sample. Germline lookup yields CDR1 SEHNR and CDR2 FQNEAQ (reference sequence). The length of the CDR3 is 15 residues. Measured with immunoSEQ multiplex PCR; TCRdb has only the in-frame clones, and not every one. The table has some 140,000 clones, about nine tenths seen once; the top ten hold approximately 0.2%. The sample comes from a study of graft-versus-host responses after intestinal transplantation. Study-wide results and limits: GvH clones turned up in recipient marrow; some had shown up first in ileum or blood.

The receptor comes from a human donor who received an intestinal transplant. This chain links TRBV7-9 with TRBJ2-7, with D tentatively TRBD2 (5 bases). The sample was unstimulated CD4+ T cells sorted from spleen or lymph node cells, taken before intestinal transplant. The CDR3 region is CASSFAGERPYEQYF. CDR3 bases: TGTGCCAGCAGCTTCGCCGGGGAGCGGCCATACGAGCAATACTTC.